Each of the 9 T cell receptor beta chains below was sequenced from the same sample in a study of T-cell memory formation after mild COVID-19. Each CDR3 protein is one row after TCRdb ran MiXCR on the 5' RACE reads. The table has about 82,000 distinct CDR3 sequences, roughly 12% seen once. Sequencing was carried out using PBMCs or a T cell subset sorted from them (not recorded which). The source of these receptors is a man aged 18-30 years who had mild COVID-19 (a few samples of this study predate the infection). Cell type and time point are not known.

The CDR3 protein is CASSEHRTLNTEAFF. DNA of the CDR3: TGTGCCAGCAGCGAACACCGGACACTAAACACTGAAGCTTTCTTT. The genes are TRBV6-5 and TRBJ1-1; tentatively, D is TRBD1 (5 bases). Germline CDR1 is MNHEY and CDR2 is SVGAGI. V was shortened by 6 bases and J by 2 bases, with 16 bases between the two germline ends. The CDR3 totals 15 residues.

This clonotype was observed many times. The chain couples TRBV6-6 to TRBJ2-6; D is possibly TRBD1 or TRBD2 (5 bases each). V was cut by 0 bases and J by 0 bases, with 6 bases left in between. Germline CDR1 reads MNHNY; CDR2 reads SVGAGI (reference sequence). CDR3 length: 16 residues. CDR3 DNA: TGTGCCAGCAGTTACTCGGGGGACTCTGGGGCCAACGTCCTGACTTTC. The encoded protein is CASSYSGDSGANVLTF.

V usage is TRBV4-2 and J usage is TRBJ2-1; TRBD2 agrees at 7 bases. This CDR3 spans 14 amino acids. The V gene end was trimmed by 4 bases and the J gene end by 7 bases; junction bases not matched to a gene: 7. Germline V gene sequence: CDR1 LGHNA, CDR2 YNFKEQ. The CDR3 sequence is CASSPHGGDNEQFF. DNA of the CDR3: TGTGCCAGCAGCCCGCATGGGGGGGATAATGAGCAGTTCTTC.

The V gene is TRBV4-1, the J gene TRBJ2-1, with a tentative D call TRBD2 (7 bases). CDR1 is MGHRA, CDR2 YSYEKL, per germline. The CDR3 is 17 amino acids. V was shortened by 0 bases and J by 5 bases, with 17 bases between the two germline ends. Here the CDR3 DNA reads TGCGCCAGCAGCCAAGACGGAGGGGGGGAGATAAACAATGAGCAGTTCTTC. It specifies CASSQDGGGEINNEQFF.

The rearrangement uses TRBV12-3 or TRBV12-4 and TRBJ2-5; 9 bases match TRBD2. After removal of 2 bases from V and 4 bases from J, the junction contained 8 bases not matched to a gene. The CDR3 has 16 residues. Written as DNA, the CDR3 is TGTGCCAGCAGTTTATACGGCGGGGGGGCCTCAGAGACCCAGTACTTC. Translated, it gives CASSLYGGGASETQYF.

This clonotype was seen more than once but under ten times. The V gene is TRBV4-3, the J gene TRBJ1-1; D uncertain. CDR3 size: 14 residues. Germline V lookup: CDR1 LGHNA, CDR2 YSLEER. V was trimmed by 0 bases and J by 1 base, leaving 6 bases between them. The CDR3 DNA sequence: TGCGCCAGCAGCCAAGATGTGCGGAACACTGAAGCTTTCTTT. Protein product: CASSQDVRNTEAFF.

This clonotype was counted only a few times. The gene calls are TRBV5-6 and TRBJ2-7; D not certain. Trimming stripped 1 base from V and 3 bases from J, with 5 bases between. CDR3 length equals 12 residues. CDR1 SGHDT and CDR2 YYEEEE come from the germline V gene. CDR3 region: CASSLWGYEQYV. In DNA, the CDR3 is TGTGCCAGCAGCTTGTGGGGCTACGAGCAGTACGTC.

The rearrangement links TRBV7-3 to TRBJ1-2; perhaps TRBD1 as D (6 bases). V was shortened by 5 bases and J by 4 bases, with 14 bases between the two germline ends. CDR1 is SGHTA and CDR2 is FQGTGA in the germline V gene. This CDR3 has 14 residues. CDR3 amino acids: CASSPGTSPYGYTF. The CDR3 region has the DNA TGTGCCAGCAGCCCCGGGACAAGTCCCTATGGCTACACCTTC.

This chain uses TRBV4-2 with TRBJ1-6; D not certain. Looked up from germline, CDR1 is LGHNA and CDR2 is YNFKEQ. The CDR3 runs 13 residues. V shed 1 base and J shed 7 bases, with 5 bases lying between them. The CDR3 region is CASSQVENSPLHF. For the CDR3, the DNA is TGTGCCAGCAGCCAAGTGGAGAATTCACCCCTCCACTTT.